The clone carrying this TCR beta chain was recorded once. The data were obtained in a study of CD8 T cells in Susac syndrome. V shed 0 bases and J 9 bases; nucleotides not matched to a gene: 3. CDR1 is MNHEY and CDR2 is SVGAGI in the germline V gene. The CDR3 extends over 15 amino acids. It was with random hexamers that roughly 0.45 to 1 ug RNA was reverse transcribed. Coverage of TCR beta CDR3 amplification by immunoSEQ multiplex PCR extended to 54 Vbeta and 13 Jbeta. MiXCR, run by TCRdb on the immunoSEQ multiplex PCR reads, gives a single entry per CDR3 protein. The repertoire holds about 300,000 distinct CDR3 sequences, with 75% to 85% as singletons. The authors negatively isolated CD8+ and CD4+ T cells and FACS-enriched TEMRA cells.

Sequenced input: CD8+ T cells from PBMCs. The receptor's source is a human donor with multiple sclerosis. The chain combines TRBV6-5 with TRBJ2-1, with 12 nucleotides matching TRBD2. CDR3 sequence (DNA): TGTGCCAGCAGTTACTCGAGACTAGCGGGAGTTGAGCAGTTCTTC. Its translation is CASSYSRLAGVEQFF.